The following is a TCR beta chain sequence with its context. The validation cohort, a group of some 120 subjects, included the donors and was separate from the approximately 650-subject first cohort. This sample is part of a study of cytomegalovirus exposure and HLA in healthy donors. V dropped 4 bases and J dropped 5; count of bases not matched to a gene: 2. In germline, CDR1 is MNHNS, CDR2 SASEGT. This CDR3 spans 15 amino acids. TCRdb's table, derived via immunoSEQ multiplex PCR, lists solely in-frame clones and lacks some. The repertoire includes some 260,000 clones, 90% of them detected once, and 3.1% sits in the top ten.

The sample comprised PBMCs. The clonotype was recovered from a woman aged 25 to 39 in good health and CMV-seronegative. The gene calls are TRBV6-1 and TRBJ2-5, with TRBD2 matching over 15 bases. The CDR3 reads CASSGTSGRAETQYF. The DNA for the CDR3 is TGTGCCAGCAGTGGGACTAGCGGGAGGGCGGAGACCCAGTACTTC.